The sequence of this TCR beta chain was determined in a study of T cell responses to AZD1222 COVID-19 vaccine. Measured with immunoSEQ multiplex PCR; TCRdb has only the in-frame clones, and not every one. The sample includes 200,000 or so clones, 94% seen only once; the top ten take 9.2%. This CDR3 comprises 11 residues. V lost 8 bases, J lost 0 bases, and 4 bases lay in between. Germline V CDR1 and CDR2: MDHEN, SYDVKM. The chain has TRBV28 and TRBJ1-1; D gene ambiguous. Sequences were derived from peripheral blood, sampled on day 0 of AZD1222 vaccination. The TCR originated in an adult in good health. The CDR3 DNA reads TGTGCCAGCGTCATGAACACTGAAGCTTTCTTT. Translated, it gives CASVMNTEAFF.